A single sample gave rise to the 3 T cell receptor beta chains below, sequenced in a study of CD8+ T cells in alopecia areata. The sequencing template was cDNA reverse transcribed from extracted RNA. The protocol was immunoSEQ multiplex PCR, while the TCRdb copy is restricted to in-frame clones and leaves out a portion. This sample has some 170,000 clones, with just over 65% found just once. The sequenced sample was CD8+ T cells sorted from blood, obtained at week 0. These receptors originate from a human donor with alopecia areata.

The chain employs TRBV5-6 and TRBJ2-1; D unclear. Looked up from germline, CDR1 is SGHDT and CDR2 is YYEEEE. V lost 2 bases, J lost 9 bases, and 6 bases lay in between. This CDR3 region has 11 residues. CDR3 coding DNA: TGTGCCAGCAGCTTTGGGTTTGAGCAGTTCTTC. Amino acids: CASSFGFEQFF.

The CDR3 sequence is CASSSKIDSWESTYEQYF. CDR3 sequence (DNA): TGCGCCAGCAGCTCGAAAATTGACAGTTGGGAAAGTACCTACGAGCAGTACTTC. This rearrangement joins TRBV5-1 to TRBJ2-7; maybe TRBD1 (5 bases). In germline, CDR1 is SGHRS, CDR2 YFSETQ. This CDR3 is 18 amino acids long. The V end was cut by 3 bases, the J end by 2 bases, with 24 bases between.

The chain employs TRBV11-2 and TRBJ2-6; TRBD1 matches at 7 bases. CDR1 is SGHAT, CDR2 FQNNGV, per germline. V gave up 8 bases and J gave up 2 bases; unmatched junction bases: 3. There are 14 residues in the CDR3. The CDR3 sequence is CASQGDAGANVLTF. CDR3 bases: TGTGCCAGCCAGGGGGATGCTGGGGCCAACGTCCTGACTTTC.